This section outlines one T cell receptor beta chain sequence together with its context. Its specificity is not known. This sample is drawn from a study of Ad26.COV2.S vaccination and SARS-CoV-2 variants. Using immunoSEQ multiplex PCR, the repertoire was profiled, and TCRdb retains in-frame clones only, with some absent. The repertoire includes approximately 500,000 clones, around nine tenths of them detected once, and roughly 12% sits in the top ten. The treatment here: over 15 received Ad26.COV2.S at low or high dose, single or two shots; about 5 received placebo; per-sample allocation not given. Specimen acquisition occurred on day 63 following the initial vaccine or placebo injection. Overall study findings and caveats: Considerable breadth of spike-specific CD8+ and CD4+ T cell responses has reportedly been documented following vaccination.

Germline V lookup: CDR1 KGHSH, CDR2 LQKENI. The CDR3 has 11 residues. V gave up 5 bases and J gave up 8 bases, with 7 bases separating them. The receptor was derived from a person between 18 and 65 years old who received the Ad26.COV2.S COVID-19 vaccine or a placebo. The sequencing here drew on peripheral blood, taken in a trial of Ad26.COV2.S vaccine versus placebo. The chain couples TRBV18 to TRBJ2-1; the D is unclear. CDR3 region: CASSGIHEQFF. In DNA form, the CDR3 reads TGTGCCAGCTCAGGAATTCATGAGCAGTTCTTC.